This T cell receptor (beta chain) is from a study of shared clonotypes between healthy human individuals. In the sorted-subset replicate PCRs, 200 ng DNA, 25,000 to 35,000 T cell genomes, was used. This table comes from immunoSEQ multiplex PCR, and its TCRdb copy is limited to in-frame clones, with some not included. The sample lists over 2,000,000 clones, 90% to 95% occurring once. Note on this clone: What it recognizes is unknown.

Overall study findings and caveats: Genetic and exposure-history diversity was limited by the small donor number. The sharing of roughly 5% of naive CD4 clonotypes was seen across a handful of donors.

CD8 cells classed as naive were CD45RO-negative and positively selected for CCR7, excluding terminally differentiated effector memory CD45RA+ cells. V gave up 6 bases and J gave up 8 bases, with 14 bases separating them. The CDR3 contains 13 residues. The germline CDR1 and CDR2 sequences are MDHEN and SYDVKM. The receptor was derived from a man aged 18-30 years in good health. Some clones in this sample may be carry-over from other donors' samples. This sequence joins TRBV28 and TRBJ2-4; D tentatively fits TRBD1 or TRBD2 (5 bases each). The sample was naive CD8+ T cells from PBMCs. The CDR3 is CASRPQDWDIQYF. CDR3 in DNA: TGTGCCAGCAGACCACAGGACTGGGACATTCAGTACTTC.